This T cell receptor (beta chain) was observed in a study of neurological immune-mediated disorders. The germline V gene has CDR1 SGHRS and CDR2 YFSETQ. The length of the CDR3 is 14 residues. V dropped 3 bases and J dropped 9 bases, with 13 bases sitting between them. In Maryland, USA, blood bank volunteers were the healthy controls. Study outcomes and limitations: Expanded clones shared no identical CDR3 amino acid sequences across subjects, which suggested private TCR-beta repertoires in all groups.

This clonotype was picked up a small number of times. No antigen is known for it. TCRdb re-called the 5' RACE reads with MiXCR, one entry per CDR3 protein. The sample lists roughly 31,000 distinct CDR3 sequences, approximately 4.2% occurring once. Sequenced material: PBMCs. The chain combines TRBV5-1 with TRBJ1-6, with D unclear. The receptor was derived from a man between 18 and 29 years old in good health. CDR3 sequence: CASSSDGRASPLHF. CDR3 nucleotides: TGCGCCAGCAGCTCGGACGGAAGGGCTTCACCCCTCCACTTT.